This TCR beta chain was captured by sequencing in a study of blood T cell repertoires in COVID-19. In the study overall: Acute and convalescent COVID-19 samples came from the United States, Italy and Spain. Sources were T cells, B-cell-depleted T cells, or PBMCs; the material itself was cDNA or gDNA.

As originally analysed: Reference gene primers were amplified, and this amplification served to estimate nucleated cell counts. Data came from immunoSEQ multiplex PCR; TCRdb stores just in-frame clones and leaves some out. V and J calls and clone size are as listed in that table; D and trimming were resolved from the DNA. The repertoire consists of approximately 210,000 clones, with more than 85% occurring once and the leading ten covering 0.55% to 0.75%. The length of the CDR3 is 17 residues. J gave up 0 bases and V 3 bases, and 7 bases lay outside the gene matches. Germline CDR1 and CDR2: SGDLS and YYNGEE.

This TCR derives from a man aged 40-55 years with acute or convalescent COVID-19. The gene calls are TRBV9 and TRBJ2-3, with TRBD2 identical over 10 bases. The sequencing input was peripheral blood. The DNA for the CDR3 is TGTGCCAGCAGCGCCTCTCCTAGCGGGAGAAGCACAGATACGCAGTATTTT. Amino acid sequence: CASSASPSGRSTDTQYF.